The T cell receptor (beta chain) described here comes from a study of radiotherapy plus CTLA-4 blockade in lung cancer. Study-level background: The study recorded objective responses in 15% to 20% of patients and disease control in about 30%.

Points from the study as a whole: Increased serum interferon-beta after radiation also reportedly predicted response strongly. Among blood TCR repertoires after radiotherapy plus ipilimumab, tumor-derived clones expanded.

The sample holds one count of this clone. The antigen is unknown. Patients with chemo-refractory metastatic non-small-cell lung cancer received focal radiation plus CTLA-4 blockade with ipilimumab. Produced via immunoSEQ multiplex PCR; TCRdb's table is partial and in-frame only. Found here are nearly 15,000 clones, about 70% of them singletons; the top ten hold less than 70%. The length of the CDR3 is 15 residues. Germline-derived CDR1 and CDR2 are MGHDK and SYGVNS. With 2 bases clipped from V and 3 bases from J, the junction kept 3 bases outside the gene matches. The sample in question was peripheral blood, obtained from a patient treated with radiotherapy plus ipilimumab. This clonotype was sampled from a human donor with non-small cell lung cancer whose response to radiotherapy plus ipilimumab could not be evaluated. The V and J genes are TRBV25-1 and TRBJ2-3, with 9 bases matching TRBD2. This CDR3 reads CASSEAGLATDTQYF. CDR3 DNA: TGTGCCAGCAGTGAAGCGGGACTAGCTACAGATACGCAGTATTTT.